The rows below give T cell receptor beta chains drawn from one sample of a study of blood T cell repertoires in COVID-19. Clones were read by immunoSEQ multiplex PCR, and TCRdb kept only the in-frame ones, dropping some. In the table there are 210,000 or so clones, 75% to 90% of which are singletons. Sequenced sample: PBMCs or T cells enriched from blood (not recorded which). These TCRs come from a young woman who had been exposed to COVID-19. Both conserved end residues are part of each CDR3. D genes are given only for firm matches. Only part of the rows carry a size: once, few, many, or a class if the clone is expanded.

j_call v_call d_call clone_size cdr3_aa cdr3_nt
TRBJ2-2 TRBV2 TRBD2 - CASSEQVWRESGELFF TGTGCCAGCAGTGAGCAGGTTTGGCGGGAGTCCGGGGAGCTGTTTTTT
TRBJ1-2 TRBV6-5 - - CATLIPPAYGYTF TGTGCCACCCTGATCCCCCCTGCGTATGGCTACACCTTC
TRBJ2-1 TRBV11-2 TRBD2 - CASSDLAGALPEQFF TGTGCCAGCAGCGACCTAGCGGGCGCCCTGCCTGAGCAGTTCTTC
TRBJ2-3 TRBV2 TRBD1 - CASRKDRGTVDTQYF TGTGCCAGCAGGAAGGACAGGGGGACGGTAGATACGCAGTATTTT
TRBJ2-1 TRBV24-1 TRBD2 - CATSDFRSGRFNEQFF TGTGCCACCAGTGATTTCCGGAGCGGGAGGTTCAATGAGCAGTTCTTC
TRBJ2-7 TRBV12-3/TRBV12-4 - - CASSLQGPYEQYF TGTGCCAGCAGTTTGCAGGGGCCCTACGAGCAGTACTTC
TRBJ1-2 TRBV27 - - CASSLLSTDSYGYTF TGTGCCAGCAGTTTATTGTCCACGGACTCCTATGGCTACACCTTC
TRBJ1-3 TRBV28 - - CASSFWATGNTIYF TGTGCCAGCAGTTTCTGGGCGACTGGAAACACCATATATTTT
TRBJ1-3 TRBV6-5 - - CAARGSGNTIYF TGTGCAGCAAGGGGCTCCGGAAACACCATATATTTT
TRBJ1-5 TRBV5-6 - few CASSNRQLNQPQHF TGTGCCAGCAGCAATAGACAGTTGAATCAGCCCCAGCATTTT
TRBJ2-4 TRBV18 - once CASSPLGNSLAKNIQYF TGTGCCAGCTCACCCCTAGGCAACTCACTAGCCAAAAACATTCAGTACTTC
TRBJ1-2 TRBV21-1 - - CASSKSKAVHYGYTF TGTGCCAGCAGCAAATCTAAGGCGGTTCACTATGGCTACACCTTC
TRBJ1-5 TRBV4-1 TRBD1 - CASSRGTGAGTYNQPQHF TGCGCCAGCAGCCGCGGGACAGGGGCAGGGACTTACAATCAGCCCCAGCATTTT
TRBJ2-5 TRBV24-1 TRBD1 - CATSDRTGSLETQYF TGTGCCACCAGTGACCGGACAGGGAGCTTGGAGACCCAGTACTTC
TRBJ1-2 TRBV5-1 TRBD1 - CASSAGETGGSGYTF TGCGCCAGCAGCGCGGGGGAGACAGGGGGCTCTGGCTACACCTTC
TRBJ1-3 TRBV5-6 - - CASSLNPTRGAGNTIYF TGTGCCAGCAGCTTGAACCCAACCAGGGGAGCCGGAAACACCATATATTTT
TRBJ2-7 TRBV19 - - CTSSPDLKTGSYEQYF TGTACCAGTAGTCCGGACTTAAAGACAGGATCCTACGAGCAGTACTTC
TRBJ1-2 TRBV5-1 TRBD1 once CASSPTGGAHGYTF TGCGCCAGCAGCCCGACAGGGGGCGCACATGGCTACACCTTC
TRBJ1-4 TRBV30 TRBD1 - CAWTGQINEKLFF TGTGCCTGGACGGGACAGATTAATGAAAAACTGTTTTTT
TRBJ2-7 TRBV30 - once CAWIRGSYEQYF TGTGCCTGGATCAGGGGCTCCTACGAGCAGTACTTC
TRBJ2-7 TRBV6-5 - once CASSFPAQGLSYEQYF TGTGCCAGCAGTTTCCCGGCGCAGGGGCTATCCTACGAGCAGTACTTC
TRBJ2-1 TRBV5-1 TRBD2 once CASRPGTSGSNEQFF TGCGCCAGCAGGCCCGGGACTAGCGGGAGCAATGAGCAGTTCTTC
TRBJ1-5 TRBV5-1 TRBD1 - CASSLGTGDGNQPQHF TGCGCCAGCAGCCTGGGGACAGGGGACGGGAATCAGCCCCAGCATTTT
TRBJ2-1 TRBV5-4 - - CASSFSPGNEQFF TGTGCCAGCAGCTTCTCTCCCGGCAATGAGCAGTTCTTC
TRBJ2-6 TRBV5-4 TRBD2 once CASSWGSGGSGANVLTF TGTGCCAGCAGCTGGGGGAGCGGGGGCTCTGGGGCCAACGTCCTGACTTTC
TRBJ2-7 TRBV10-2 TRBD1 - CASSDPLYRGTIYEQYF TGCGCCAGCAGTGACCCCCTTTACAGGGGGACAATCTACGAGCAGTACTTC
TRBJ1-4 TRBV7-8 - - CASSPPSTNEKLFF TGTGCCAGCAGCCCCCCCTCAACTAATGAAAAACTGTTTTTT
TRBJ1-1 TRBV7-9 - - CASSLSGTEAFF TGTGCCAGCAGCTTGTCCGGCACTGAAGCTTTCTTT
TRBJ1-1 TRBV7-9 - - CASSLMGENTEAFF TGTGCCAGCAGCTTAATGGGAGAGAACACTGAAGCTTTCTTT
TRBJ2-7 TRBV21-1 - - CASSRTIIPHLYEQYF TGTGCCAGCAGCCGTACAATTATCCCGCACCTCTACGAGCAGTACTTC
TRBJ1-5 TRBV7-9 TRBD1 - CASSLTGGNQPQHF TGTGCCAGCAGCTTAACAGGGGGAAATCAGCCCCAGCATTTT
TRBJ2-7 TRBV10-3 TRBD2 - CAISESSGRAYEQYF TGTGCCATCAGTGAGAGTAGCGGGAGAGCCTACGAGCAGTACTTC
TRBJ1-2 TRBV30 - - CAWSSGLAYGYTF TGTGCCTGGAGCTCTGGCCTTGCCTATGGCTACACCTTC
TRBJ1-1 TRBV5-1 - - CASSSHRDTEAFF TGCGCCAGCAGTAGTCACAGGGACACTGAAGCTTTCTTT
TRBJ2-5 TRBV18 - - CASSPPVGETQYF TGTGCCAGCTCACCCCCGGTCGGGGAGACCCAGTACTTC
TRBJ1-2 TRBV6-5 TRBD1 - CASSRQGVYGYTF TGTGCCAGCAGCCGACAGGGCGTCTATGGCTACACCTTC
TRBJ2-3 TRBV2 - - CASSEATGSTDTQYF TGTGCCAGCAGTGAAGCAACGGGGAGCACAGATACGCAGTATTTT
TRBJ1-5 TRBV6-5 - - CATGGQNNQPQHF TGTGCCACAGGTGGGCAGAACAATCAGCCCCAGCATTTT
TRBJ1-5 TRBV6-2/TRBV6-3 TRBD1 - CASSATGVYQPQHF TGTGCCAGCAGTGCGACAGGGGTTTATCAGCCCCAGCATTTT
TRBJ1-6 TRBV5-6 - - CASSLASGVPLHF TGTGCCAGCAGCTTGGCATCAGGTGTACCCCTCCACTTT
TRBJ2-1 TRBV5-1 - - CASTLASYNEQFF TGCGCCAGCACCCTAGCGTCCTACAATGAGCAGTTCTTC
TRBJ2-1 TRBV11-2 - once CASSLPSVTGASNEQFF TGTGCCAGCAGCTTACCGAGCGTGACGGGAGCATCGAATGAGCAGTTCTTC
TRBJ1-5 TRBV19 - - CASRMRQAWQPQHF TGTGCCAGTAGGATGCGACAGGCTTGGCAGCCCCAGCATTTT
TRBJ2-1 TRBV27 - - CASSSPRGRGYNEQFF TGTGCCAGCAGTTCCCCCCGGGGCAGGGGTTACAATGAGCAGTTCTTC
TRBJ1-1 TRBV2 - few CASSAIQGWNTEAFF TGTGCCAGCAGTGCGATACAGGGATGGAACACTGAAGCTTTCTTT
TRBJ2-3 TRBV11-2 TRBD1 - CASSPRDRAIGQYF TGTGCCAGCAGCCCCAGGGACAGGGCCATTGGGCAGTATTTT
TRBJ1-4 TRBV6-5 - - CASSPRVPSEKLFF TGTGCCAGCAGTCCCCGGGTGCCTTCTGAAAAACTGTTTTTT
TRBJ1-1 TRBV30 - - CAWALEGVQTEAFF TGTGCCTGGGCCCTCGAGGGGGTTCAGACTGAAGCTTTCTTT
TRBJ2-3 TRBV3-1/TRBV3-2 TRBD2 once CASSQLTSGSTDTQYF TGTGCCAGCAGCCAACTAACTAGCGGGAGCACAGATACGCAGTATTTT
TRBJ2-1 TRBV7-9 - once CASSLILGGPNYNEQFF TGTGCCAGCAGCTTAATTTTGGGGGGACCGAACTACAATGAGCAGTTCTTC